This T cell receptor (beta chain) is drawn from a study of blood T cell repertoires in COVID-19. As for the study in general: Donors in the United States, Italy and Spain gave samples during acute or convalescent COVID-19. Sources were T cells, B-cell-depleted T cells, or PBMCs; the material itself was cDNA or gDNA.

Source study methods: Amplification of reference gene primers provided the estimated nucleated cell counts. Repertoires were generated with immunoSEQ multiplex PCR, while TCRdb's copy carries only in-frame clones and drops some. From that table come the V and J calls and clone size; the DNA was used to work out D and trimming. The sample carries fewer than 250,000 clones, around 80% recorded once. The table lists this clone with a count of one. The CDR3 extends over 15 amino acids. The V gene end was trimmed by 4 bases and the J gene end by 5 bases; junction bases not matched to a gene: 9. CDR1 is MNHEY, CDR2 SVGAGI, per germline.

This sequence was found in a woman aged 45-59 years with acute or convalescent COVID-19. Material for sequencing was peripheral blood. The rearrangement uses TRBV6-5 and TRBJ1-1; 8 nucleotides agree with TRBD1. The DNA for the CDR3 is TGTGCCAGCAGTTCAAGGCAGGGGGCGAAAACTGAAGCTTTCTTT. Translated, it gives CASSSRQGAKTEAFF.